The rows below give T cell receptor beta chains drawn from one sample of a study of identical twins. Each CDR3 protein is one row after TCRdb ran MiXCR on the 5' RACE reads. The sample has 450,000 to 650,000 distinct CDR3 sequences, 13% to 15% seen once. These same data were also listed under a study on yellow fever vaccine responses in identical twins.

Sequenced input: CD4+ T cells sorted from blood. These receptors were collected from a woman younger than 35 in good health. Each CDR3 is given with its conserved first and last residue.

TRBJ2-3	TRBV6-2/TRBV6-3	CASSYPVLGRTDTQYF
TRBJ2-7	TRBV3-1	CASSQNLDRGYEQYF
TRBJ2-2	TRBV29-1	CSARTSGELFF
TRBJ2-2	TRBV20-1	CSARVPTNTGELFF
TRBJ2-2	TRBV20-1	CSARPRINTGELFF
TRBJ1-1	TRBV11-2	CASSSEGGGHTEAFF
TRBJ2-7	TRBV5-1	CASSFRQGEDEQYF
TRBJ2-4	TRBV5-5	CASSLVGEAKNIQYF
TRBJ2-5	TRBV5-1	CAGDSLETQYF
TRBJ1-1	TRBV29-1	CSAYRVNTEAFF
TRBJ2-7	TRBV28	CASSLTGLARHSYEQYF
TRBJ2-5	TRBV3-1	CASSHNAGVQETQYF
TRBJ2-7	TRBV27	CASSLSWAPVYEQYF
TRBJ1-2	TRBV5-1	CASSLGDVTGSGYTF
TRBJ1-6	TRBV20-1	CSAQKGTDHSPLHF
TRBJ2-2	TRBV19	CASRRGQTNTGELFF
TRBJ1-6	TRBV27	CASSSEGGVSPLHF
TRBJ2-3	TRBV2	CASSGGGFSTDTQYF
TRBJ1-3	TRBV12-3/TRBV12-4	CASSLPGFSSGNTIYF
TRBJ2-3	TRBV7-6	CASSPRTGNTDTQYF
TRBJ2-1	TRBV7-9	CASSAGGAGYSYNEQFF
TRBJ1-1	TRBV6-1	CASSAIIGDTEAFF
TRBJ2-2	TRBV20-1	CSAHLAGGIGELFF
TRBJ2-6	TRBV10-3	CAISDWTGGGGPGANVLTF
TRBJ1-1	TRBV24-1	CATSAGRNTEAFF
TRBJ2-3	TRBV10-3	CAISESFRTSGSLTDTQYF
TRBJ1-6	TRBV12-3/TRBV12-4	CASSSQGGGNNSPLHF
TRBJ2-2	TRBV27	CASSLRDRSNTGELFF
TRBJ2-7	TRBV29-1	CSVVRGADEQYF
TRBJ1-1	TRBV12-3/TRBV12-4	CASSITANTEAFF
TRBJ1-1	TRBV28	CASSLVRGEAFF
TRBJ2-2	TRBV6-5	CASSYSAGSGTGELFF
TRBJ2-2	TRBV7-6	CASSLAGQGDGELFF
TRBJ2-1	TRBV20-1	CSAPRTSGSPYNEQFF
TRBJ2-4	TRBV14	CASSRDRVPQNIQYF
TRBJ1-1	TRBV5-6	CASSLGTGATEAFF
TRBJ2-1	TRBV12-3/TRBV12-4	CASSRTQSEQFF
TRBJ2-7	TRBV7-9	CASSIVSGLDEQYF
TRBJ1-1	TRBV24-1	CATSELSNTEAFF
TRBJ2-1	TRBV10-3	CAISESPSGRTEQFF
TRBJ2-2	TRBV5-1	CASSYPGQAMSGELFF
TRBJ2-4	TRBV20-1	CSATRLAGNIQYF
TRBJ2-3	TRBV24-1	CATSDHRQGALADTQYF
TRBJ2-5	TRBV28	CASSSRLAGYQETQYF
TRBJ2-5	TRBV12-3/TRBV12-4	CASSLARSSGRGQETQYF
TRBJ2-3	TRBV29-1	CSVGGTRGSTDTQYF
TRBJ2-2	TRBV10-3	CAIEGTANTGELFF
TRBJ2-3	TRBV4-1	CASSQEGFTGGAQYF
TRBJ2-7	TRBV5-6	CASSFSGTGSQYF
TRBJ2-5	TRBV20-1	CSALSQSETQYF
TRBJ1-5	TRBV24-1	CATSEGDRSNQPQHF
TRBJ2-2	TRBV12-3/TRBV12-4	CASSMGTGIGELFF
TRBJ1-1	TRBV9	CASSPSPRNTEAFF